One T cell receptor (beta chain) is described in this entry. The data stem from a study of T cell responses to AZD1222 COVID-19 vaccine. Profiling relied on immunoSEQ multiplex PCR, and the TCRdb table lists in-frame clones only, not all of them. The table records around 97,000 clones, about nine tenths of them present only once. V was cut by 0 bases and J by 2 bases, with 6 bases left in between. This CDR3 contains 15 residues. Per the germline V gene, CDR1 is SGDLS and CDR2 is YYNGEE. Sequences were derived from peripheral blood, sampled on day 0 of AZD1222 vaccination. This TCR was recovered from an adult in good health. J is TRBJ2-6 and V is TRBV9; D possibly uses TRBD1 or TRBD2 (5 bases each). CDR3 in amino acids: CASSVGGAGANVLTF. The CDR3 DNA is TGTGCCAGCAGCGTAGGAGGGGCTGGGGCCAACGTCCTGACTTTC.